This entry lists 16 T cell receptor beta chains sequenced from one sample in a study of blood T cell repertoires in COVID-19. Assay: immunoSEQ multiplex PCR; the TCRdb copy retains only in-frame clones and omits some. Among tens of thousands of clones listed, more than 80% were seen once. The sequencing input was peripheral blood. Every receptor here comes from an elderly man with acute or convalescent COVID-19.

The CDR3 DNA reads as TGTGCCAGCTCACCTACAGGGTCGGAAAATCAGCCCCAGCATTTT. Its translation is CASSPTGSENQPQHF. The chain employs TRBV18 and TRBJ1-5; a weak D match, TRBD1 (6 bases). The CDR3 consists of 15 residues. CDR1 KGHSH and CDR2 LQKENI come from the germline V gene. The V gene lost 3 bases and the J gene lost 4 bases, with 13 bases spanning the gap.

CDR3 sequence: CASSSRQGAFIDYGYTF. The DNA for the CDR3 is TGTGCCAGCAGCTCGAGACAGGGGGCGTTTATCGACTATGGCTACACCTTC. The chain combines TRBV13 with TRBJ1-2; 10 bases align to TRBD1. The ends lost 4 bases at V and 3 bases at J; junction bases unmatched: 11. CDR3 length: 17 residues. The V gene's germline CDR1 is PRHDT and CDR2 FYEKMQ (reference sequence).

The DNA for the CDR3 is TGTGCCATCAGGCTAGCGGGAGCTTCTTCCTACAATGAGCAGTTCTTC. Translation: CAIRLAGASSYNEQFF. The chain is built from TRBV10-3 and TRBJ2-1, with TRBD2 matching 10 bases. Germline assignment: CDR1 ENHRY and CDR2 SYGVKD. The CDR3 runs 16 residues. V was clipped by 6 bases and J by 1 base; unmatched bases: 6.

The chain joins TRBV5-1 to TRBJ2-5; tentative D call: TRBD1 (6 bases). Between the trimmed V and J ends, which lost 1 base and 2 bases, there was a span of 12 bases. This CDR3 contains 15 residues. CDR1 is SGHRS and CDR2 is YFSETQ in the germline V gene. The CDR3 nucleotides read TGCGCCAGCAGCTTGACAGGGTTGGGGCAAGAGACCCAGTACTTC. It codes for CASSLTGLGQETQYF. The variable domain in full, completed from reference TRBV5-1 and TRBJ2-5, reads KAGVTQTPRYLIKTRGQQVTLSCSPISGHRSVSWYQQTPGQGLQFLFEYFSETQRNKGNFPGRFSGRQFSNSRSEMNVSTLELGDSALYLCASSLTGLGQETQYFGPGTRLLVL.

The chain links TRBV28 to TRBJ2-1; D is unresolved. The CDR3 is 12 amino acids. CDR1 is MDHEN and CDR2 is SYDVKM in the germline V gene. Trimming took off 11 bases at V and 4 bases at J, with 12 bases between the two ends. This CDR3 reads CASRLQYNEQFF. CDR3 DNA: TGTGCCTCCCGACTGCAGTACAATGAGCAGTTCTTC.

The chain is built from TRBV7-2 and TRBJ1-2; 7 bases fit TRBD1. Trimming removed 2 bases from V and 5 bases from J; junction bases left unmatched: 5. CDR3 length equals 14 residues. CDR1 and CDR2 (germline): SGHTA, FQGNSA. For the CDR3, the DNA is TGTGCCAGCAGCTTATCGACAGGGACGTATGGCTACACCTTC. Translation: CASSLSTGTYGYTF.

J is TRBJ1-1 and V is TRBV5-1; D gene uncertain. V dropped 4 bases and J dropped 7 bases, with 14 bases sitting between them. CDR1 and CDR2 (germline): SGHRS, YFSETQ. The CDR3 length is 13 residues. CDR3 in amino acids: CASSNRAGLEAFF. The CDR3 nucleotides read TGCGCCAGCAGCAACCGGGCAGGACTTGAAGCTTTCTTT.

This clone was picked up one time. V and J are TRBV7-2 and TRBJ2-5, with TRBD2 as a possible D gene (6 bases). The CDR3 loop spans 13 amino acids. Germline values: CDR1 SGHTA, CDR2 FQGNSA. The germline V and J ends were trimmed by 3 bases and 5 bases, with 10 bases remaining between them. The CDR3 nucleotides are TGTGCCAGCAGCTTTGCGGGATCTGAGACCCAGTACTTC. Its translation is CASSFAGSETQYF.

V and J are TRBV5-1 and TRBJ2-7; 14 bases fit TRBD2. V lost 4 bases, J lost 2 bases, and 17 bases stayed unmatched. The CDR3 has 20 amino acids. CDR1 SGHRS and CDR2 YFSETQ come from the germline V gene. This CDR3 reads CASSPPGLAGEVPFTYEQYF. CDR3 nucleotides: TGCGCCAGCAGCCCCCCGGGACTAGCGGGGGAGGTCCCCTTCACCTACGAGCAGTACTTC.

The rearrangement uses TRBV27 and TRBJ1-2; TRBD1 might be the D (5 bases). The length of the CDR3 is 14 residues. The germline gives CDR1 MNHEY, CDR2 SMNVEV (reference sequence). The germline V and J ends were trimmed by 5 bases and 8 bases, with 18 bases remaining between them. CDR3 amino acids: CASSPTQGAWGYTF. As DNA, the CDR3 is TGTGCCAGCAGTCCCACCCAAGGGGCGTGGGGCTACACCTTC.

The rearrangement uses TRBV6-4 and TRBJ1-1; no clear D gene. Germline V gene data show CDR1 as MRHNA and CDR2 as SNTAGT. The V gene lost 5 bases and the J gene lost 5 bases, with 12 bases spanning the gap. This CDR3 comprises 13 residues. In DNA, the CDR3 is TGTGCCAGCAGTACGGGGTGGGGAACTGAAGCTTTCTTT. Translating it yields CASSTGWGTEAFF.

The V and J genes are TRBV7-2 and TRBJ1-5; D is uncertain. Germline-derived CDR1 and CDR2 are SGHTA and FQGNSA. The CDR3 is 15 residues long. The V end was cut by 4 bases, the J end by 4 bases, with 14 bases between. CDR3 sequence: CASSSNSGVNQPQHF. The CDR3, as DNA: TGTGCCAGCAGCTCAAATTCGGGAGTTAATCAGCCCCAGCATTTT. The full variable domain, in which reference TRBV7-2 and TRBJ1-5 provide the parts outside the CDR3, is GAGVSQSPSNKVTEKGKDVELRCDPISGHTALYWYRQSLGQGLEFLIYFQGNSAPDKSGLPSDRFSAERTGGSVSTLTIQRTQQEDSAVYLCASSSNSGVNQPQHFGDGTRLSIL.

V usage is TRBV7-6 and J usage is TRBJ1-1, with 7 bases fitting TRBD1. CDR1 is SGHVS and CDR2 is FNYEAQ in the germline V gene. The junction had 5 bases not matched to a gene; V was cut back by 2 bases and J by 2 bases. The CDR3 has 15 amino acids. The CDR3 DNA reads as TGTGCCAGCAGCTTAATCGACAGGGTTAACACTGAAGCTTTCTTT. Translated: CASSLIDRVNTEAFF.

V and J are TRBV10-3 and TRBJ2-7; 7 bases are a match to TRBD1. This CDR3 has 13 residues. CDR1 is ENHRY and CDR2 is SYGVKD in the germline V gene. The V segment lost 6 bases and the J segment 2 bases; nucleotides outside the gene matches: 4. CDR3 nucleotide sequence: TGTGCCATCAGCCGGGACAGAGCCTACGAGCAGTACTTC. Translated, it gives CAISRDRAYEQYF.

The V and J genes are TRBV10-2 and TRBJ1-2; D possibly corresponds to TRBD1 (6 bases). Germline V gives CDR1 WSHSY, CDR2 SAAADI. Trimming stripped 6 bases from V and 4 bases from J, with 21 bases between. The CDR3 loop spans 16 amino acids. CDR3 loop: CASRADTTGTPYGYTF. The DNA of the CDR3 is TGCGCCAGCAGGGCCGACACGACAGGAACACCCTATGGCTACACCTTC.

The rearrangement links TRBV6-2 or TRBV6-3 to TRBJ1-4; possibly TRBD1 for D (6 bases). The CDR3 loop spans 14 amino acids. Germline V gives CDR1 MNHEY, CDR2 SVGEGT. Trimming stripped 5 bases from V and 6 bases from J, with 13 bases between. As DNA, the CDR3 is TGTGCCAGCAGTACAGGGTTAGCCGATGAAAAACTGTTTTTT. This translates into CASSTGLADEKLFF.